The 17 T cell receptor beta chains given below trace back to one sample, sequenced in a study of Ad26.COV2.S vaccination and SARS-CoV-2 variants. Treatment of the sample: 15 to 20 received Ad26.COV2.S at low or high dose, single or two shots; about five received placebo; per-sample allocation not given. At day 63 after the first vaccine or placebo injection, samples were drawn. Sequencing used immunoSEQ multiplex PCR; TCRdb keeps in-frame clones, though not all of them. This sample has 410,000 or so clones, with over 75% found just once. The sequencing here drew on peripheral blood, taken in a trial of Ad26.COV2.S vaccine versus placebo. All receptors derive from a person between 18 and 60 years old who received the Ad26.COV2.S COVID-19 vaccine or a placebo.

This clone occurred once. DNA for the CDR3: TGTGCCAGCAGCTTAGGATCGATTACTGAAGCTTTCTTT. Its protein is CASSLGSITEAFF. The gene calls are TRBV7-9 and TRBJ1-1, with unresolved D. The germline V gene has CDR1 SEHNR and CDR2 FQNEAQ (reference sequence). The germline V and J ends were trimmed by 1 base and 5 bases, with 8 bases remaining between them. The CDR3 contains 13 residues.

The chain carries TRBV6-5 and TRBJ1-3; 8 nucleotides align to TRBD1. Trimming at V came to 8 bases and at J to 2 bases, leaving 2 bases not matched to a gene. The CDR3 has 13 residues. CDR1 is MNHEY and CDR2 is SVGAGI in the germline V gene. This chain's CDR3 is CASQQGAGNTIYF. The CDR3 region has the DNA TGTGCCAGCCAACAGGGGGCTGGAAACACCATATATTTT.

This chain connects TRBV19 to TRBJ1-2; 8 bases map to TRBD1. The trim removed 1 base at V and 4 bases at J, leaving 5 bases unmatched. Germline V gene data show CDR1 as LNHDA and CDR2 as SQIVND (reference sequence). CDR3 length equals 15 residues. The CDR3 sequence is CASSIGSGTGYGYTF. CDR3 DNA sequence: TGTGCCAGTAGTATAGGTTCCGGGACAGGCTATGGCTACACCTTC.

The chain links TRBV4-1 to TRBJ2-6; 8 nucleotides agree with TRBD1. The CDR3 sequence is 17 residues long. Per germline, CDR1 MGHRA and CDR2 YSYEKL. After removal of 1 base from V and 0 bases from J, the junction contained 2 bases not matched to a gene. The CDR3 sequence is CASSQGRGRSGANVLTF. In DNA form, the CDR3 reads TGCGCCAGCAGCCAAGGCAGGGGGCGCTCTGGGGCCAACGTCCTGACTTTC.

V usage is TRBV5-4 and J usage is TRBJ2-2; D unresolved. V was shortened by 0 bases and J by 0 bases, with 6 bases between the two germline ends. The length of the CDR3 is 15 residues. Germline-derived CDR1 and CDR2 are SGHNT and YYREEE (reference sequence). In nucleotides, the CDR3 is TGTGCCAGCAGCTTGGCCGGCCCGAACACCGGGGAGCTGTTTTTT. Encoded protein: CASSLAGPNTGELFF.

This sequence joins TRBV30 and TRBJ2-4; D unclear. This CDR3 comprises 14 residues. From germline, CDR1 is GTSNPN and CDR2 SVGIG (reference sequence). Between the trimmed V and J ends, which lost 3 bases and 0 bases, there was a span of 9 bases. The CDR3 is CAWRPSGAKNIQYF. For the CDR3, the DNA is TGTGCCTGGAGGCCGTCTGGAGCCAAAAACATTCAGTACTTC.

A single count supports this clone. In nucleotides, the CDR3 is TGTGCCAGCGGTTACTTGGGATTTGGCTACACCTTC. Its protein product is CASGYLGFGYTF. The V call is TRBV12-3 or TRBV12-4, the J call TRBJ1-2; D is unclear. Trimming pared 8 bases from V and 7 bases from J, leaving 14 bases between. The CDR3 has 12 amino acids.

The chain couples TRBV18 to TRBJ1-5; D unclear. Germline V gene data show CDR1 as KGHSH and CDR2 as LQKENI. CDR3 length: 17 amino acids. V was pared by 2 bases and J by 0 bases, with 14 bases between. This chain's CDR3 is CASSPSGSPYSNQPQHF. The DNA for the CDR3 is TGTGCCAGCTCACCAAGTGGCAGTCCCTATAGCAATCAGCCCCAGCATTTT.

DNA of the CDR3: TGCGCCAGCAGTCGGGACTACGGGGAGACCCAGTACTTC. Residues: CASSRDYGETQYF. The rearrangement links TRBV4-1 to TRBJ2-5, with TRBD2 identical over 7 bases. Per germline, CDR1 MGHRA and CDR2 YSYEKL. V lost 6 bases, J lost 5 bases, and 6 bases stayed unmatched. This CDR3 spans 13 amino acids.

As DNA, the CDR3 is TGCGCCAGCAGCTTTCCGAACACCGGGGAGCTGTTTTTT. The encoded protein is CASSFPNTGELFF. This chain links TRBV5-1 with TRBJ2-2, with D unclear. Trimming stripped 2 bases from V and 0 bases from J, with 2 bases between. The CDR3 runs to 13 residues. The germline gives CDR1 SGHRS, CDR2 YFSETQ.

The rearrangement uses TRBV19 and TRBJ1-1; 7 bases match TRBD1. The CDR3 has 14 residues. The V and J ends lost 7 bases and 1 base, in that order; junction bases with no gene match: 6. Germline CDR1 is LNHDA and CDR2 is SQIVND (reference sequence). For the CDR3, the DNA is TGTGCCAGTACCTCGGGACAGACGAACACTGAAGCTTTCTTT. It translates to CASTSGQTNTEAFF.

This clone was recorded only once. CDR3 bases: TGTGCCAGCAGCTTGCGGCGGGTCAACAAGCCCGGGGAGCTGTTTTTT. This gives the protein CASSLRRVNKPGELFF. This chain links TRBV5-6 with TRBJ2-2; D perhaps matches TRBD2 (5 bases). Germline values: CDR1 SGHDT, CDR2 YYEEEE. The ends were cut back, 1 base at V and 6 bases at J, with 16 bases in the middle. The CDR3 runs to 16 residues. Full variable domain (missing parts from reference TRBV5-6 and TRBJ2-2): DAGVTQSPTHLIKTRGQQVTLRCSPKSGHDTVSWYQQALGQGPQFIFQYYEEEERQRGNFPDRFSGHQFPNYSSELNVNALLLGDSALYLCASSLRRVNKPGELFFGEGSRLTVL.

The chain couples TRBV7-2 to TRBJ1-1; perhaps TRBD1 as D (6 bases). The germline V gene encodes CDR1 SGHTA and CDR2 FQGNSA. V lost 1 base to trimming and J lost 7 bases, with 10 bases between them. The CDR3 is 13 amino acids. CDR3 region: CASSLGQVGEAFF. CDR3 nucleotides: TGTGCCAGCAGCTTAGGACAGGTGGGTGAAGCTTTCTTT.

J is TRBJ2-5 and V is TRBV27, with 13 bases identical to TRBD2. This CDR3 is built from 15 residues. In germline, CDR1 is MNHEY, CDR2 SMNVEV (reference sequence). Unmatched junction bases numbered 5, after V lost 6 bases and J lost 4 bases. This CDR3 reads CASRLGLAGTETQYF. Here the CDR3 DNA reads TGTGCCAGCAGACTGGGACTAGCGGGAACAGAGACCCAGTACTTC.

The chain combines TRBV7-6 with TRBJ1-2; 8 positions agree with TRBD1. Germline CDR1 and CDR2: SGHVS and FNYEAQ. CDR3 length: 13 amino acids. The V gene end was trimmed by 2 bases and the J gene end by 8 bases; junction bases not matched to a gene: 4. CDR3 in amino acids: CASSLTTGVGYTF. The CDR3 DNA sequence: TGTGCCAGCAGCTTAACGACAGGGGTAGGCTACACCTTC.

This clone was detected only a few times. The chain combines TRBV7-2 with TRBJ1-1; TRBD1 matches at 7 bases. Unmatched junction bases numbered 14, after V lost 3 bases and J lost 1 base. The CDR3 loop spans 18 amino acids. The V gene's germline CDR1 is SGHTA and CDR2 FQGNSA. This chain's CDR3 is CASSLAGGKLASNTEAFF. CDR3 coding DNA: TGTGCCAGCAGCTTGGCAGGGGGTAAACTGGCGTCGAACACTGAAGCTTTCTTT.

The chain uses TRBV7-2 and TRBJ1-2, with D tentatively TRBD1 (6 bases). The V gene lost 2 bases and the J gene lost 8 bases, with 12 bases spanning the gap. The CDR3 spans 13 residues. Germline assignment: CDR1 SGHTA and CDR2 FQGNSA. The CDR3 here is CASSLNREGGYTF. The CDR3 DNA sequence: TGTGCCAGCAGCTTAAACAGGGAAGGAGGCTACACCTTC.